These 27 T cell receptor beta chains originate from one sample sequenced in a study of graft-versus-host responses after intestinal transplantation. Generated by immunoSEQ multiplex PCR, the TCRdb table keeps only in-frame clones and is missing some. In the table there are about 100,000 clones, roughly 87% of which are singletons. What these receptors recognize is not known. Sequenced here: unstimulated CD4+ T cells sorted from spleen or lymph node cells, sampled before transplant. These receptors all stem from a human donor who was the organ donor for an intestinal transplant.

This chain connects TRBV7-3 to TRBJ2-3, with D perhaps matching TRBD2 (6 bases). The CDR3 covers 15 residues. Germline-derived CDR1 and CDR2 are SGHTA and FQGTGA. Trimming stripped 2 bases from V and 2 bases from J, with 11 bases between. In DNA form, the CDR3 reads TGTGCCAGCAGCTTACGTCGGGACTCCACAGATACGCAGTATTTT. Protein: CASSLRRDSTDTQYF. Filled out from reference TRBV7-3 and TRBJ2-3, the complete variable domain reads GAGVSQTPSNKVTEKGKYVELRCDPISGHTALYWYRQSLGQGPEFLIYFQGTGAADDSGLPNDRFFAVRPEGSVSTLKIQRTERGDSAVYLCASSLRRDSTDTQYFGPGTRLTVL.

This chain connects TRBV6-1 to TRBJ1-3; D ambiguous. Germline lookup yields CDR1 MNHNS and CDR2 SASEGT. V was clipped by 0 bases and J by 2 bases, with 8 bases between them. The CDR3 extends over 15 amino acids. In nucleotides, the CDR3 is TGTGCCAGCAGTGAAGCTGAGGGAACTGGAAACACCATATATTTT. As protein: CASSEAEGTGNTIYF.

The chain has TRBV9 and TRBJ1-2; D gene ambiguous. The CDR3 is 14 amino acids. V was pared by 4 bases and J by 7 bases, with 17 bases between. Germline CDR1 SGDLS, CDR2 YYNGEE. DNA for the CDR3: TGTGCCAGCAGCACCCCGTTCGAACTGGGTGGCTACACCTTC. It translates to CASSTPFELGGYTF.

This sequence joins TRBV21-1 and TRBJ2-1; no DNA check was done on the table's D call, TRBD1. TRBV21-1 is flagged as a pseudogene. This CDR3 is 16 amino acids long. The CDR3 here is CASSTAGTGPNNEQFF. In nucleotides, the CDR3 is TGTGCCAGCAGCACTGCCGGGACAGGGCCGAACAATGAGCAGTTCTTC.

V usage is TRBV29-1 and J usage is TRBJ2-7, with 11 bases matching TRBD1. The CDR3 runs 12 residues. Germline V gene data show CDR1 as SQVTM and CDR2 as ANQGSEA. V shed 7 bases, J shed 6 bases, and the junction held 5 bases outside the gene matches. The CDR3 nucleotides are TGCAGCGCTGGACAGGGGGCTCGCGAGCAGTACTTC. Protein product: CSAGQGAREQYF.

The chain has TRBV7-3 and TRBJ1-1; no firm D call. Germline assignment: CDR1 SGHTA and CDR2 FQGTGA. V was cut by 0 bases and J by 0 bases, with 5 bases left in between. The CDR3 length is 14 residues. The CDR3 spells CASSLTGLNTEAFF. The CDR3 nucleotides read TGTGCCAGCAGCTTAACAGGGCTGAACACTGAAGCTTTCTTT.

V and J are TRBV5-1 and TRBJ1-6, with a weak D call TRBD1 (6 bases). This CDR3 comprises 15 residues. The germline CDR1 and CDR2 sequences are SGHRS and YFSETQ. V shed 4 bases and J shed 7 bases, with 15 bases lying between them. The CDR3 DNA reads TGCGCCAGCAGCCTCAGGGGCGCAGGGAATTCACCCCTCCACTTT. It specifies CASSLRGAGNSPLHF.

This clone was recorded only once. The chain is built from TRBV30 and TRBJ2-7, with D perhaps matching TRBD1 or TRBD2 (6 bases each). Germline lookup yields CDR1 GTSNPN and CDR2 SVGIG (reference sequence). V gave up 4 bases and J gave up 7 bases, with 20 bases separating them. This CDR3 region has 14 residues. CDR3 bases: TGTGCCTGGAATAAGGGGGGCGCGGGACCGGAGCAGTACTTC. It encodes CAWNKGGAGPEQYF.

The genes are TRBV6-1 and TRBJ1-1, with 12 bases that match TRBD1. The V gene end was trimmed by 5 bases and the J gene end by 5 bases; junction bases not matched to a gene: 6. CDR3 length: 15 residues. Germline CDR1 is MNHNS and CDR2 is SASEGT. The CDR3 here is CASSRDRGRGTEAFF. The DNA of the CDR3 is TGTGCCAGCAGTCGGGACAGGGGGCGGGGGACTGAAGCTTTCTTT.

This sequence joins TRBV4-2 and TRBJ2-3, with 8 nucleotides matching TRBD2. From germline, CDR1 is LGHNA and CDR2 YNFKEQ. The V segment lost 6 bases and the J segment 3 bases; nucleotides outside the gene matches: 14. There are 17 residues in the CDR3. CDR3 coding DNA: TGTGCCAGCAGTCGAGGGAGCGGGGGCTACGAGACAGATACGCAGTATTTT. It codes for CASSRGSGGYETDTQYF.

The gene calls are TRBV6-1 and TRBJ2-3; D is possibly TRBD2 (5 bases). Per the germline V gene, CDR1 is MNHNS and CDR2 is SASEGT. The V end was cut by 2 bases, the J end by 2 bases, with 11 bases between. The CDR3 is 15 residues long. CDR3 in amino acids: CASSESREFTDTQYF. DNA for the CDR3: TGTGCCAGCAGTGAATCACGGGAATTCACAGATACGCAGTATTTT.

V gene TRBV12-2 combines with J gene TRBJ2-1. TRBV12-2 counts as a pseudogene. This CDR3 region has 14 residues. CDR3 DNA: TGTGCCTCCCGAGGGGATCATGCAAACAATGAGCAGTTCTTC. Translating it yields CASRGDHANNEQFF.

V and J are TRBV10-3 and TRBJ1-1, with D maybe TRBD1 (6 bases). Germline-derived CDR1 and CDR2 are ENHRY and SYGVKD. The CDR3 is 13 residues long. The ends were cut back, 4 bases at V and 2 bases at J, with 8 bases in the middle. CDR3 nucleotide sequence: TGTGCCATCAGTGTGGGGGCAAACACTGAAGCTTTCTTT. It codes for CAISVGANTEAFF.

The chain is built from TRBV19 and TRBJ1-5; D is undetermined. The germline V gene encodes CDR1 LNHDA and CDR2 SQIVND (reference sequence). Trimming shortened V by 8 bases and J by 4 bases, and 18 bases separated the two germline ends. The CDR3 covers 15 residues. The CDR3 is CASRLTAGANQPQHF. As DNA, the CDR3 is TGTGCCAGTCGGTTAACAGCAGGAGCAAATCAGCCCCAGCATTTT.

J is TRBJ1-2 and V is TRBV7-2, with 7 bases aligning to TRBD1. The junction had 5 bases not matched to a gene; V was cut back by 5 bases and J by 5 bases. CDR1 and CDR2 (germline): SGHTA, FQGNSA. This CDR3 spans 13 amino acids. CDR3 nucleotide sequence: TGTGCCAGCAGCCCCTTACAGGGGTATGGCTACACCTTC. Residues: CASSPLQGYGYTF.

The chain carries TRBV7-9 and TRBJ2-5; D gene ambiguous. The ends were cut back, 2 bases at V and 4 bases at J, with 11 bases in the middle. The CDR3 runs to 14 residues. In germline, CDR1 is SEHNR, CDR2 FQNEAQ (reference sequence). The CDR3 protein is CASSLSRVVETQYF. The DNA of the CDR3 is TGTGCCAGCAGCTTAAGTAGGGTGGTAGAGACCCAGTACTTC.

The chain employs TRBV5-6 and TRBJ2-2; D possibly corresponds to TRBD2 (6 bases). CDR1 and CDR2 (germline): SGHDT, YYEEEE. The length of the CDR3 is 15 residues. Trimming removed 8 bases from V and 4 bases from J, with 18 bases in between. The CDR3 nucleotides are TGTGCCAGTTCCCCGGGACTCCGAACCACCGGGGAGCTGTTTTTT. Protein sequence: CASSPGLRTTGELFF.

The chain is built from TRBV18 and TRBJ1-5, with 9 bases fitting TRBD1. The CDR3 runs 14 residues. J was trimmed by 6 bases and V by 5 bases; bases with no gene match: 5. Germline V CDR1 and CDR2: KGHSH, LQKENI. Here the CDR3 reads CASSLQQGAQPQHF. CDR3 nucleotides: TGTGCCAGCTCATTACAACAGGGGGCTCAGCCCCAGCATTTT.

The rearrangement links TRBV28 to TRBJ1-1, with TRBD1 matching over 8 bases. The CDR3 is 14 amino acids. Germline V CDR1 and CDR2: MDHEN, SYDVKM. Trimming took 6 bases from V and 4 from J; bases not matched to a gene: 7. The DNA of the CDR3 is TGTGCCAGCAGGCCCAGGGGGCAGGGCACTGAAGCTTTCTTT. As protein: CASRPRGQGTEAFF.

J is TRBJ1-2 and V is TRBV7-8, with a possible D match to TRBD1 (6 bases). The CDR3 is 14 amino acids. Trimming removed 7 bases from V and 0 bases from J, with 12 bases in between. CDR1 SGHVS and CDR2 FQNEAQ come from the germline V gene. This chain's CDR3 is CASNSHRANYGYTF. CDR3 DNA: TGTGCCAGCAATAGTCACAGGGCTAACTATGGCTACACCTTC. Drawing the rest from reference TRBV7-8 and TRBJ1-2, the complete variable domain is GAGVSQSPRYKVAKRGQDVALRCDPISGHVSLFWYQQALGQGPEFLTYFQNEAQLDKSGLPSDRFFAERPEGSVSTLKIQRTQQEDSAVYLCASNSHRANYGYTFGSGTRLTVV.

The chain carries TRBV19 and TRBJ1-5, with unresolved D. V shed 7 bases and J shed 4 bases, with 17 bases lying between them. The CDR3 is made up of 15 amino acids. Germline V lookup: CDR1 LNHDA, CDR2 SQIVND (reference sequence). The CDR3 DNA sequence: TGTGCCAGTATCCCAAGTATTGGACTAAATCAGCCCCAGCATTTT. Protein product: CASIPSIGLNQPQHF.

V and J are TRBV10-2 and TRBJ2-1, with D perhaps assigned TRBD1 or TRBD2 (6 bases each). This CDR3 has 14 amino acids. Deletions cut 8 bases from V and 4 bases from J, with 15 bases between. Germline CDR1 is WSHSY and CDR2 is SAAADI. In DNA, the CDR3 is TGCGCCAGCCGGGTTACAGGGAGGTACAATGAGCAGTTCTTC. It is translated as CASRVTGRYNEQFF.

The chain carries TRBV6-5 and TRBJ2-3; D perhaps matches TRBD1 (5 bases). V dropped 8 bases and J dropped 0 bases, with 12 bases sitting between them. CDR1 MNHEY and CDR2 SVGAGI come from the germline V gene. The CDR3 is made up of 14 amino acids. CDR3 protein: CASWSAGSTDTQYF. DNA of the CDR3: TGTGCCAGCTGGTCAGCAGGGAGCACAGATACGCAGTATTTT.

The gene calls are TRBV4-1 and TRBJ1-3; the match to TRBD1 covers 8 bases. Trimming removed 0 bases from V and 0 bases from J; junction bases left unmatched: 7. The CDR3 spans 18 residues. CDR1 is MGHRA and CDR2 is YSYEKL in the germline V gene. For the CDR3, the DNA is TGCGCCAGCAGCCAAGAAGGCCAGGGGGCGAACTCTGGAAACACCATATATTTT. This gives the protein CASSQEGQGANSGNTIYF.

This clone was seen a single time. The V call is TRBV28, the J call TRBJ1-6, with TRBD1 matching 9 bases. Germline V lookup: CDR1 MDHEN, CDR2 SYDVKM. V was pared by 6 bases and J by 10 bases, with 7 bases of the junction left unmatched. CDR3 size: 14 residues. Here the CDR3 reads CASRDRGGNSPLHF. DNA of the CDR3: TGTGCCAGCAGGGACAGGGGAGGAAACTCACCCCTCCACTTT.

This clone was seen a few times. The chain couples TRBV6-4 to TRBJ2-3; TRBD2 matches 9 bases. The CDR3 extends over 15 amino acids. Germline loops: CDR1 MRHNA, CDR2 SNTAGT. V shed 3 bases, J shed 4 bases, and the junction held 5 bases outside the gene matches. CDR3 nucleotides: TGTGCCAGCAGTGAGGCAGGCGGGGGGGCAGATACGCAGTATTTT. Encoded protein: CASSEAGGGADTQYF.

The J gene is TRBJ2-7, the V gene TRBV7-2; no reliable D call. Germline assignment: CDR1 SGHTA and CDR2 FQGNSA. There are 14 residues in the CDR3. The V end lost 3 bases, the J end lost 2 bases, and 11 bases lay between the germline ends. The CDR3: CASSFGGIPYEQYF. In DNA, the CDR3 is TGTGCCAGCAGCTTCGGTGGGATTCCCTACGAGCAGTACTTC.